This T cell receptor beta chain is drawn from a study of blood T cell repertoires in COVID-19. Study-wide context: There were acute and convalescent COVID-19 samples, and they came from the United States, Italy and Spain. Sample material is recorded as cDNA or gDNA derived from T cells, B-cell-depleted T cells, or PBMCs.

Germline loops: CDR1 SEHNR, CDR2 FQNEAQ (reference sequence). The V gene lost 1 base and the J gene lost 6 bases, with 6 bases spanning the gap. The CDR3 is 13 residues long. The authors' processing: Reference gene primer amplification in the assay estimated nucleated cell counts. The assay was immunoSEQ multiplex PCR, and TCRdb's table has in-frame clones only and misses some. The DNA was the basis for D and trimming; V, J and clone size are from that table. The sample contains 150,000 to 200,000 clones, 88% of which appear only once. The chain has TRBV7-9 and TRBJ2-2; no clear D. The sequenced sample consisted of PBMCs or T cells enriched from blood (not recorded which). This sequence originates from a woman between 18 and 30 years old who had recovered from COVID-19. Here the CDR3 DNA reads TGTGCCAGCAGCTTAGTCGTTCCCGGGGAGCTGTTTTTT. Its translation: CASSLVVPGELFF.